What follows is one T cell receptor (beta chain) and its context. The data are from a study of blood T cell repertoires in COVID-19. Study-wide background: Donors in the United States, Italy and Spain gave samples during acute or convalescent COVID-19. The analysed material was cDNA or gDNA that came from T cells, B-cell-depleted T cells, or PBMCs.

The authors' processing: Estimated nucleated cell counts came from reference gene primer amplification. The method was immunoSEQ multiplex PCR; TCRdb's version includes in-frame clones alone and lacks a portion of them. D and trimming were read from the DNA, whereas the V and J calls and clone size are those reported in that table. This sample carries more than 40,000 clones, around 86% of them seen once, and the ten largest clones take 15%. V was clipped by 6 bases and J by 8 bases, with 14 bases between them. Germline lookup yields CDR1 WSHSY and CDR2 SAAADI. The CDR3 is 12 amino acids. This sequence joins TRBV10-2 and TRBJ2-7; D remains ambiguous. Material: peripheral blood. The receptor was derived from a human donor in a cohort sampled during active COVID-19. CDR3 sequence (DNA): TGCGCCAGCAGCCCCGGTCCCCCACAGCAGTACTTC. Translating it yields CASSPGPPQQYF.